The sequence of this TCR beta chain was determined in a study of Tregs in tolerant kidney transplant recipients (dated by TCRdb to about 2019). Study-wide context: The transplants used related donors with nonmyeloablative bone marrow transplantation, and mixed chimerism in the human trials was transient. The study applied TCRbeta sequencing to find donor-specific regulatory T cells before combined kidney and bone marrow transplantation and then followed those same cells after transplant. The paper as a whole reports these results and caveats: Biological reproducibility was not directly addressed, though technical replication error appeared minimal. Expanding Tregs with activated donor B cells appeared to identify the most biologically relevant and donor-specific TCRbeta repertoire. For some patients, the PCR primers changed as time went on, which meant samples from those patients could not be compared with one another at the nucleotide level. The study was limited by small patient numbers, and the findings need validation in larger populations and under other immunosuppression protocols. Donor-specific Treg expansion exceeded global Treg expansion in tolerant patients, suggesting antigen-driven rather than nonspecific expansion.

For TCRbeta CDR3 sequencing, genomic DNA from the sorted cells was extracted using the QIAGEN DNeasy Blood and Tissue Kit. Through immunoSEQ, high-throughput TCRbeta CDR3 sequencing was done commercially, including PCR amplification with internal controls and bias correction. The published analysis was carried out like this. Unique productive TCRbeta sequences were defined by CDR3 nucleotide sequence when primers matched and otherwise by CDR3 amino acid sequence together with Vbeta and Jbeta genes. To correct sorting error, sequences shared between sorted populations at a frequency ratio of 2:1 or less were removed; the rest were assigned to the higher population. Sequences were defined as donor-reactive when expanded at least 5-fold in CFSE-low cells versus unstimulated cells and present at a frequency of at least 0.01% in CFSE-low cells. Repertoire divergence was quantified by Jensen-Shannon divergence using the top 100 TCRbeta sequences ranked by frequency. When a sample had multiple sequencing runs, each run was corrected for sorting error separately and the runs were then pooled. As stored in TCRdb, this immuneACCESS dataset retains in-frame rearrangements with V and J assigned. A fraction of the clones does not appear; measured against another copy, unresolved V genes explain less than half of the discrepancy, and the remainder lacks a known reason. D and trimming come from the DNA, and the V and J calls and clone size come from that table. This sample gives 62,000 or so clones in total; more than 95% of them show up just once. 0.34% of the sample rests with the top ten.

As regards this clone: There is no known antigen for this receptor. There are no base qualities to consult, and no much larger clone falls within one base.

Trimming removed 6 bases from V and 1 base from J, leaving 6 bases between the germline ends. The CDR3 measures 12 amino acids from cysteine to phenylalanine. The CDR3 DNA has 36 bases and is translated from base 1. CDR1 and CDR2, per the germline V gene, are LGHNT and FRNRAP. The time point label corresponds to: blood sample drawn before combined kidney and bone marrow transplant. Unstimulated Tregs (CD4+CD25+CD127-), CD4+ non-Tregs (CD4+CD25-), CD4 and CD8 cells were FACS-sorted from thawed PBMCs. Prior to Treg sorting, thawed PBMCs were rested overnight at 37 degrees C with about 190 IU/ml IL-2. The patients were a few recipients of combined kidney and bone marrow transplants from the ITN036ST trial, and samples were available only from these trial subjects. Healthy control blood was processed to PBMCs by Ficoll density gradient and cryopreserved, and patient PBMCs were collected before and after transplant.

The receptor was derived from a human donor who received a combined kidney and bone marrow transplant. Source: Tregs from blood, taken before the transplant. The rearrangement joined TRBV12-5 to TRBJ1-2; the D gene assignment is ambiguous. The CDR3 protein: CASGGSNYGYTF. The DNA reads TGTGCTAGTGGGGGCAGTAACTATGGCTACACCTTC.